This is a list of T cell receptor beta chains from one sample in a study of CD8+ T cells in alopecia areata. Sequencing was performed with immunoSEQ multiplex PCR; in TCRdb, only in-frame clones are kept and a portion is missing. Of approximately 200,000 clones listed, roughly 64% are singletons. The sequencing used CD4+ T cells sorted from blood, collected at week 24, from a patient treated with tofacitinib. These TCRs come from a human donor with alopecia areata. The CDR3 runs from the conserved cysteine through the conserved F or W. The D gene is left open where the match is weak. For some rows the clone size is stated as once, few or many, or as a class when expanded; others skip it.

V gene	J gene	D gene	clone size	CDR3 protein	CDR3 DNA
TRBV9	TRBJ1-3	NA	NA	CASSGTASGNTIYF	TGTGCCAGCAGCGGGACAGCCTCTGGAAACACCATATATTTT
TRBV6-5	TRBJ1-4	NA	NA	CASTKRGTSNEKLFF	TGTGCCAGCACCAAAAGGGGGACGTCGAATGAAAAACTGTTTTTT
TRBV5-1	TRBJ2-7	TRBD2	NA	CASSLQGTSDEQYF	TGCGCCAGCAGCTTGCAGGGAACTAGCGACGAGCAGTACTTC
TRBV28	TRBJ1-5	NA	NA	CASSLKLTVSNQPQHF	TGTGCCAGCAGTTTAAAGCTTACGGTTAGCAATCAGCCCCAGCATTTT
TRBV13	TRBJ2-7	NA	NA	CASSLGSGTIGSYEQYF	TGTGCCAGCAGCTTAGGGTCGGGGACCATCGGCTCCTACGAGCAGTACTTC
TRBV5-5	TRBJ2-6	NA	few	CASSLEYSGANVLTF	TGTGCCAGCAGTCTGGAGTACTCTGGGGCCAACGTCCTGACTTTC
TRBV6-5	TRBJ2-3	NA	NA	CASSYSSYRDTQYF	TGTGCCAGCAGTTACTCGAGCTATAGAGATACGCAGTATTTT
TRBV29-1	TRBJ1-2	NA	NA	CSVPSGSRDDGGYTF	TGCAGCGTTCCATCTGGCTCCAGGGATGACGGTGGCTACACCTTC
TRBV5-4	TRBJ1-2	NA	NA	CASSLERNYGYTF	TGTGCCAGCAGCTTGGAGAGGAACTATGGCTACACCTTC
TRBV28	TRBJ1-2	NA	NA	CASSSGQNYGYTF	TGTGCCAGCAGTTCCGGACAGAACTATGGCTACACCTTC
TRBV23-1	TRBJ1-2	TRBD1	NA	CASSQGQGAHGYTF	TGCGCCAGCAGTCAGGGACAGGGGGCTCATGGCTACACCTTC
TRBV5-4	TRBJ2-1	TRBD2	NA	CASSLTSGNDEQFF	TGTGCCAGCAGCCTGACTAGCGGGAACGATGAGCAGTTCTTC
TRBV28	TRBJ1-2	TRBD1	NA	CASSSLLRDRGSYTF	TGTGCCAGCAGTTCCCTTCTCCGGGACAGGGGAAGCTACACCTTC
TRBV30	TRBJ1-5	NA	few	CAWSITTGRNQPQHF	TGTGCCTGGAGTATAACAACAGGCCGCAATCAGCCCCAGCATTTT
TRBV6-6	TRBJ2-5	NA	NA	CASRGSGETQYF	TGTGCCAGCAGGGGTAGCGGAGAGACCCAGTACTTC
TRBV4-2	TRBJ2-1	NA	few	CASSQENRDTEQFF	TGTGCCAGCAGCCAAGAAAACAGGGACACTGAGCAGTTCTTC
TRBV5-6	TRBJ1-5	TRBD1	once	CASSAGGYSNQPQHF	TGTGCCAGCAGCGCAGGGGGTTATAGCAATCAGCCCCAGCATTTT
TRBV27	TRBJ1-6	NA	NA	CASSFYNSPLHF	TGTGCCAGCAGTTTCTATAATTCACCCCTCCACTTT
TRBV5-1	TRBJ2-7	NA	once	CASSLGQAEEDEQYF	TGCGCCAGCAGCTTGGGACAGGCCGAGGAGGACGAGCAGTACTTC
TRBV29-1	TRBJ1-5	NA	NA	CSVAGTEEQPQHF	TGCAGCGTTGCAGGTACTGAAGAACAGCCCCAGCATTTT